The 7 T cell receptor beta chains presented below share a single source sample, sequenced in a study of blood T cell dynamics during melanoma immunotherapy. Specified time point: week 3, after first cycle of checkpoint inhibitor. Assay: immunoSEQ multiplex PCR; the TCRdb copy retains only in-frame clones and omits some. The data hold about 8,000 clones, with about 80% observed a single time. The source was blood, collected from a patient treated with checkpoint blockade. These receptors all come from a human donor with melanoma.

The V gene is TRBV19, the J gene TRBJ1-1; 12 positions match TRBD1. Losses at the gene ends were 3 bases for V and 6 bases for J; bases not matched to a gene: 5. In germline, CDR1 is LNHDA, CDR2 SQIVND (reference sequence). CDR3 length: 15 amino acids. Written as DNA, the CDR3 is TGTGCCAGTAGTATCTGGGACAGGGGGCTCCCTGAAGCTTTCTTT. Translated, it gives CASSIWDRGLPEAFF.

The rearrangement joins TRBV7-2 to TRBJ2-3, with a weak D call TRBD1 (6 bases). Trimming pared 1 base from V and 0 bases from J, leaving 11 bases between. Per the germline V gene, CDR1 is SGHTA and CDR2 is FQGNSA. The CDR3 is 16 residues long. In DNA form, the CDR3 reads TGTGCCAGCAGCTTAGAACAGGGTTCTAGCACAGATACGCAGTATTTT. Amino acid sequence: CASSLEQGSSTDTQYF.

In its sample, this clone was seen a few times. This chain joins TRBV14 and TRBJ2-3; D is perhaps TRBD1 (6 bases). Trimming cost V 0 bases and J 4 bases, with 11 bases left between them. The CDR3 totals 15 residues. CDR1 and CDR2 (germline): SGHDN, FVKESK. The CDR3 DNA sequence: TGTGCCAGCAGCCAAGAGGGGTACAGGGCAGATACGCAGTATTTT. Amino acid sequence: CASSQEGYRADTQYF.

The chain carries TRBV18 and TRBJ2-7, with a possible D match to TRBD1 (6 bases). From germline, CDR1 is KGHSH and CDR2 LQKENI. Trimming removed 3 bases at V and 0 bases at J, with 9 bases between. The CDR3 has 14 amino acids. CDR3 sequence reads: CASSPDRTSYEQYF. The CDR3 nucleotides read TGTGCCAGCTCACCCGACAGGACCTCCTACGAGCAGTACTTC.

The chain recombines TRBV7-9 with TRBJ2-3; no definite D call. This CDR3 is built from 12 residues. Trimming took off 1 base at V and 4 bases at J, with 3 bases between the two ends. The germline V gene encodes CDR1 SEHNR and CDR2 FQNEAQ (reference sequence). The CDR3 DNA is TGTGCCAGCAGCTTAGGGGCAGATACGCAGTATTTT. It translates to CASSLGADTQYF.

This rearrangement joins TRBV19 to TRBJ2-2; TRBD1 aligns across 8 bases. Germline V CDR1 and CDR2: LNHDA, SQIVND (reference sequence). Trimming removed 3 bases from V and 7 bases from J; junction bases left unmatched: 13. CDR3 size: 17 residues. The CDR3 loop reads CASSIFPGQVDSGELFF. Written as DNA, the CDR3 is TGTGCCAGTAGTATTTTTCCGGGACAGGTCGATAGCGGGGAGCTGTTTTTT.

This chain uses TRBV2 with TRBJ2-5; no definite D call. V lost 10 bases to trimming and J lost 2 bases, with 8 bases between them. The CDR3 loop spans 11 amino acids. Germline V gene sequence: CDR1 SNHLY, CDR2 FYNNEI. Written as DNA, the CDR3 is TGTGCCAAAACACCGCAAGAGACCCAGTACTTC. The encoded protein is CAKTPQETQYF.